This T cell receptor (beta chain) was profiled in a study of blood T cell repertoires in COVID-19. Study-wide context: Donors in the United States, Italy and Spain gave samples during acute or convalescent COVID-19. T cells, B-cell-depleted T cells, or PBMCs provided the cDNA or gDNA that served as material.

The authors' processing: Amplification of reference gene primers was used by the study to estimate nucleated cell counts. Clones were sequenced by immunoSEQ multiplex PCR, and TCRdb holds only the in-frame ones, with some missing. D and trimming were read from the DNA, whereas the V and J calls and clone size are those reported in that table. The sample holds about 200,000 clones; almost 90% are singletons and the top ten take under 2%. The CDR3 extends over 13 amino acids. Trimming took 5 bases from V and 2 from J; bases not matched to a gene: 3. The germline V gene encodes CDR1 SSHAT and CDR2 FNYEAQ (reference sequence).

The chain joins TRBV7-7 to TRBJ2-7; 7 nucleotides align to TRBD2. This TCR came from a man aged 18 to 29 with active or convalescent COVID-19. The sequencing sample was made of peripheral blood. This CDR3 reads CASSVGLAYEQYF. CDR3 in DNA: TGTGCCAGCAGCGTCGGACTAGCCTACGAGCAGTACTTC.